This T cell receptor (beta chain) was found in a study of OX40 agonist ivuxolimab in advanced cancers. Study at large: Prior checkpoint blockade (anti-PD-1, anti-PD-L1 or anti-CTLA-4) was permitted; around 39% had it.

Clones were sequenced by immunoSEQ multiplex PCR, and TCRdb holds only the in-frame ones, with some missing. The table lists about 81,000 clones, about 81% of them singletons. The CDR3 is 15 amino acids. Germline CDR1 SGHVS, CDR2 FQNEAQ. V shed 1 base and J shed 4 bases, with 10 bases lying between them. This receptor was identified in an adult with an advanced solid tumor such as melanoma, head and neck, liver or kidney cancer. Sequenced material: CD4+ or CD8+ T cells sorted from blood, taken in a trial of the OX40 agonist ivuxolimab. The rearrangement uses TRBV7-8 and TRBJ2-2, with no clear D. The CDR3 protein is CASSLEPSVTGELFF. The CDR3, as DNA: TGTGCCAGCAGCTTAGAGCCCTCGGTCACCGGGGAGCTGTTTTTT.